The T cell receptor (beta chain) under discussion was sequenced for a study of T-cell memory formation after mild COVID-19. Study-wide background: TCR clusters showed largely donor specificity.

Via MiXCR, TCRdb re-called the 5' RACE reads, giving one row per CDR3 protein. The sample includes 200,000 to 300,000 distinct CDR3 sequences, 16% of them seen just once. This CDR3 spans 16 amino acids. Germline values: CDR1 SGHTA, CDR2 FQGNSA. V dropped 2 bases and J dropped 5 bases, with 18 bases sitting between them. The TCR was taken from a man aged 18 to 29 who had mild COVID-19 (a few samples of this study predate the infection). Cell type and time point are not known. The chain is built from TRBV7-2 and TRBJ1-2; D unclear. Material for sequencing was PBMCs or a T cell subset sorted from them (not recorded which). CDR3 sequence (DNA): TGTGCCAGCAGCTTAAAGGGAAGGGCAGAAAATTATGGCTACACCTTC. As protein: CASSLKGRAENYGYTF.